The TCR beta chain described here comes from a study of T cell responses to AZD1222 COVID-19 vaccine. Study-wide results and limits: The sample set comprised mostly white British donors with more females, and clonal diversity was possibly underestimated.

A word on this clone: Its antigen is as yet unknown.

Assay: immunoSEQ multiplex PCR; the TCRdb copy retains only in-frame clones and omits some. The data contain about 150,000 clones, 90% of them seen just once; the ten biggest clones take up 1.8%. This CDR3 has 12 residues. Trimming left V 6 bases short and J 8 bases short, with 13 bases between. Here the sequenced sample was peripheral blood, taken on day 0 of AZD1222 vaccination. The V and J genes are TRBV12-3 or TRBV12-4 and TRBJ1-2; a possible D gene is TRBD1 (5 bases). The clonotype was recovered from an adult in good health. The CDR3 sequence: CASSRGVWGYTF. CDR3 sequence (DNA): TGTGCCAGCAGCCGGGGGGTTTGGGGCTACACCTTC.